These T cell receptor beta chains were read from a single sample in a study of OX40 agonist ivuxolimab in advanced cancers. Generated by immunoSEQ multiplex PCR, the TCRdb table keeps only in-frame clones and is missing some. The sample includes some 46,000 clones, 80% of them seen just once. Sequencing used CD4+ or CD8+ T cells sorted from blood, obtained in a trial of the OX40 agonist ivuxolimab. Receptor source: an adult with an advanced solid tumor such as melanoma, head and neck, liver or kidney cancer. The CDR3 runs from the conserved cysteine through the conserved F or W. Each record gives: clone size, J gene, D gene, V gene, CDR3 DNA, CDR3 protein. The D gene is left open where the match is weak. The size of a clone is reported for some rows only, either as once, few or many, or as a class for expanded clones.

clone_size: NA; j_call: TRBJ1-1; d_call: TRBD1; v_call: TRBV19; cdr3_nt: TGTGCCAGTAGTAGAGGGACAGGGAACATGAACACTGAAGCTTTCTTT; cdr3_aa: CASSRGTGNMNTEAFF
clone_size: once; j_call: TRBJ1-5; d_call: TRBD1; v_call: TRBV28; cdr3_nt: TGTGCCAGCACTCCGGACAGGGGGTTATATCAGCCCCAGCATTTT; cdr3_aa: CASTPDRGLYQPQHF
clone_size: NA; j_call: TRBJ1-5; d_call: NA; v_call: TRBV10-2; cdr3_nt: TGCGCCAGCAGGGGCCAGAGCAATCAGCCCCAGCATTTT; cdr3_aa: CASRGQSNQPQHF
clone_size: few; j_call: TRBJ1-5; d_call: NA; v_call: TRBV19; cdr3_nt: TGTGCCAGTAGTCCGAACAGGGAACAGCCCCAGCATTTT; cdr3_aa: CASSPNREQPQHF
clone_size: NA; j_call: TRBJ2-7; d_call: TRBD2; v_call: TRBV4-1; cdr3_nt: TGCGCCAGCAGCCAGGGAGCGGGAGTGGGATACGAGCAGTACTTC; cdr3_aa: CASSQGAGVGYEQYF
clone_size: NA; j_call: TRBJ2-7; d_call: TRBD1; v_call: TRBV6-5; cdr3_nt: TGTGCCAGCAGTTACTCGACAGGGGTGAGCTACGAGCAGTACTTC; cdr3_aa: CASSYSTGVSYEQYF
clone_size: NA; j_call: TRBJ2-1; d_call: TRBD2; v_call: TRBV7-4; cdr3_nt: TGTGCCAGCAGCTTAGGGGGGGTTGGACTAGCGAAACATGAGCAGTTCTTC; cdr3_aa: CASSLGGVGLAKHEQFF
clone_size: NA; j_call: TRBJ1-4; d_call: TRBD1; v_call: TRBV29-1; cdr3_nt: TGCAGCGTTGAGGTGGACAGGGGGGTTGAAAAACTGTTTTTT; cdr3_aa: CSVEVDRGVEKLFF
clone_size: NA; j_call: TRBJ2-3; d_call: TRBD2; v_call: TRBV11-2; cdr3_nt: TGTGCCAGCCGTGGGACTAGCGGGAGGGCGGGAGATACGCAGTATTTT; cdr3_aa: CASRGTSGRAGDTQYF
clone_size: NA; j_call: TRBJ1-5; d_call: TRBD1; v_call: TRBV7-8; cdr3_nt: TGTGCCAGCAGCTTAGACAGGGGGCGCGGGGATCAGCCCCAGCATTTT; cdr3_aa: CASSLDRGRGDQPQHF
clone_size: NA; j_call: TRBJ2-7; d_call: NA; v_call: TRBV18; cdr3_nt: TGTGCCAGCTCACCGGCTACCTCCTACGAGCAGTACTTC; cdr3_aa: CASSPATSYEQYF
clone_size: few; j_call: TRBJ2-2; d_call: NA; v_call: TRBV2; cdr3_nt: TGTGCCAGCAGGAGAAGGGGGGAAAGAACCGGGGAGCTGTTTTTT; cdr3_aa: CASRRRGERTGELFF
clone_size: NA; j_call: TRBJ2-7; d_call: NA; v_call: TRBV7-2; cdr3_nt: TGTGCCAGCAGCGCCATAGTGGGCAGGGCGACCCCCTACGAGCAGTACTTC; cdr3_aa: CASSAIVGRATPYEQYF
clone_size: NA; j_call: TRBJ2-5; d_call: TRBD2; v_call: TRBV6-1; cdr3_nt: TGTGCCAGCAGTGCCCTAGCGGAGGGGACCCAGTACTTC; cdr3_aa: CASSALAEGTQYF
clone_size: NA; j_call: TRBJ1-2; d_call: NA; v_call: TRBV4-3; cdr3_nt: TGCGCCAGCAGCCAAGGGAGGGGGGGAGCTAACTATGGCTACACCTTC; cdr3_aa: CASSQGRGGANYGYTF
clone_size: NA; j_call: TRBJ1-5; d_call: NA; v_call: TRBV13; cdr3_nt: TGTGCCAGCAGCTTAGGCGGCAGGGGAGTTACTAATCAGCCCCAGCATTTT; cdr3_aa: CASSLGGRGVTNQPQHF
clone_size: NA; j_call: TRBJ2-1; d_call: TRBD1; v_call: TRBV7-8; cdr3_nt: TGTGCCAGCAGCCCAAGTCAAAGGGGGCCGTACAATGAGCAGTTCTTC; cdr3_aa: CASSPSQRGPYNEQFF
clone_size: NA; j_call: TRBJ1-1; d_call: NA; v_call: TRBV5-1; cdr3_nt: TGCGCCAGCAGCCCACAGGGTCGCACTGAAGCTTTCTTT; cdr3_aa: CASSPQGRTEAFF
clone_size: NA; j_call: TRBJ2-7; d_call: NA; v_call: TRBV21-1; cdr3_nt: TGTGCCAGCAGCGCCTCCACCCGGGACAGAGAACCTTCCTACGAGCAGTACTTC; cdr3_aa: CASSASTRDREPSYEQYF
clone_size: NA; j_call: TRBJ2-5; d_call: TRBD2; v_call: TRBV7-9; cdr3_nt: TGTGCCAGCAGCTTATGGGCGGGGGGATCTAAAGAGACCCAGTACTTC; cdr3_aa: CASSLWAGGSKETQYF
clone_size: NA; j_call: TRBJ2-5; d_call: NA; v_call: TRBV5-1; cdr3_nt: TGCGCCAGCAGCTTGGAAGGGGCCCAGTACTTC; cdr3_aa: CASSLEGAQYF
clone_size: NA; j_call: TRBJ1-6; d_call: NA; v_call: TRBV11-2; cdr3_nt: TGTGCCAGCAGCTATCAAGGACGAGGGAATTCACCCCTCCACTTT; cdr3_aa: CASSYQGRGNSPLHF
clone_size: few; j_call: TRBJ2-1; d_call: TRBD2; v_call: TRBV5-1; cdr3_nt: TGCGCCAGCAGCGTGACTAGCGGCATCACCAATGAGCAGTTCTTC; cdr3_aa: CASSVTSGITNEQFF
clone_size: NA; j_call: TRBJ1-3; d_call: NA; v_call: TRBV18; cdr3_nt: TGTGCCAGCTCAGAAGGGACAATCTCTGGAAACACCATATATTTT; cdr3_aa: CASSEGTISGNTIYF
clone_size: once; j_call: TRBJ2-1; d_call: TRBD2; v_call: TRBV28; cdr3_nt: TGTGCCAGCAGTTTTCGACTAGCGGGAGGAAGGAATGAGCAGTTCTTC; cdr3_aa: CASSFRLAGGRNEQFF
clone_size: NA; j_call: TRBJ1-1; d_call: NA; v_call: TRBV2; cdr3_nt: TGTGCCGGACAAGGTTCCATGAACACTGAAGCTTTCTTT; cdr3_aa: CAGQGSMNTEAFF
clone_size: NA; j_call: TRBJ2-4; d_call: NA; v_call: TRBV7-2; cdr3_nt: TGTGCCAGCAGCGCGCAGAGGGCCGCAAACATTCAGTACTTC; cdr3_aa: CASSAQRAANIQYF
clone_size: NA; j_call: TRBJ1-6; d_call: NA; v_call: TRBV23-1; cdr3_nt: TGCGCCAGCAGTCAATCGAGGTCGCGGGGTTGGAATTCACCCCTCCACTTT; cdr3_aa: CASSQSRSRGWNSPLHF
clone_size: NA; j_call: TRBJ2-6; d_call: NA; v_call: TRBV29-1; cdr3_nt: TGCAGCGTTGAAGGAGGGGCGCGTGGGGCCAACGTCCTGACTTTC; cdr3_aa: CSVEGGARGANVLTF